Below, one TCR beta chain is given with its context. Its antigen has not been determined. Base quality data are lacking; no much larger clone is found one base away. These data originate in a study of blood T cell repertoires in COVID-19 (TCRdb year 2020). Turning to the overall study: The collaborator samples originated in the United States, Italy and Spain and spanned the acute and convalescent phases of COVID-19. The material from the prospective study consisted of cDNA or gDNA derived from T cells, B-cell-depleted T cells, or PBMCs. Subjects who had been exposed to COVID-19, were actively infected with it, or had recovered from it provided the deeply sampled blood TCRbeta repertoires that made up the dataset. The repertoires were released in a freely available public database meant as a resource for research on the immune response to SARS-CoV-2. Samples came from the ongoing ImmuneRACE study (first 160 participants) plus 1,254 subjects from 6 global collaborators. The sample metadata nearly always contained a de-identified subject ID, COVID-19 status, age in years and sex. Where available, HLA class I and class II types were taken from metadata supplied by the sample provider and were not determined by assay-based typing. Study-level results and caveats: The quantity of clinical and demographic metadata differed by source and by participant and was supplied without curation.

At one collaborating source in Seattle, patients were enrolled during active infection and were followed longitudinally through the course of disease. The collaborating institutions used their own protocols to collect whole blood in K2EDTA tubes. For TCRbeta analysis, collaborators shipped samples as frozen whole blood, isolated PBMCs, or DNA extracted from either of those sample types. CDR1 and CDR2 are drawn from the germline V gene: SGHTA, FQGNSA. Trimmed from V: 5 bases; trimmed from J: 5 bases; junction bases lacking a gene match: 6. Measured from the cysteine to the phenylalanine, the CDR3 is 14 residues long. The sequence is cut down to CDR3 DNA, 42 bases in frame from base 1. TCRbeta CDR3 regions were amplified from genomic DNA by means of the immunoSEQ Assay, a bias-controlled multiplex PCR. Turning to the authors' computational methods: The number of nucleated cells in each sample was estimated by amplification of reference gene primers within the assay. To quantify the absolute abundance of each unique TCRbeta CDR3 rearrangement, sequence reads were collapsed and filtered. For each sample, productive Simpson clonality was calculated by taking the square root of Simpson's diversity index across productive rearrangements. Entries here come from immuneACCESS through TCRdb and include only in-frame sequences with V and J called. Some clones fail to appear in such tables; in the studies checked, an unresolved V gene covers under half of the shortfall, and the cause of the remainder is unknown. For V, J and clone size, that table is used; D and trimming come from the DNA. This sample gives around 60,000 clones in total; almost 85% of them show up just once. The biggest ten clones account for about 16% of the sample.

The chain couples TRBV7-2 to TRBJ2-3; 8 middle bases align to TRBD1. Sequencing input: peripheral blood. The receptor's source is a man aged 55 to 69 with COVID-19, enrolled during active disease. The DNA sequence follows: TGTGCCAGCAGCCCCCGGACAGGGAGAGATACGCAGTATTTT. Translated, this gives CASSPRTGRDTQYF. Extended through the reference TRBV7-2 and TRBJ2-3 proteins, this CDR3 yields the full variable domain: GAGVSQSPSNKVTEKGKDVELRCDPISGHTALYWYRQSLGQGLEFLIYFQGNSAPDKSGLPSDRFSAERTGGSVSTLTIQRTQQEDSAVYLCASSPRTGRDTQYFGPGTRLTVL.